The present entry profiles one T cell receptor (beta chain) with its context. Its antigen remains unidentified. Measured with immunoSEQ multiplex PCR; TCRdb has only the in-frame clones, and not every one. The sample contains roughly 120,000 clones, 75% to 90% of which appear only once. The sample comes from a study of T cell responses to AZD1222 COVID-19 vaccine. The CDR3 length is 16 residues. The germline gives CDR1 KGHSH, CDR2 LQKENI. V lost 3 bases and J 9 bases, leaving 18 bases between the germline ends. Findings of the study overall: The study found Spike-specific TCR breadth and depth rose after two AZD1222 doses. Repertoires were obtained only post-peak T cell response. Mostly white British, mostly female donors; authors suggested clonal diversity may be underestimated.

The receptor comes from an adult in good health. V is TRBV18 and J is TRBJ1-6; a weak D match, TRBD1 (6 bases). This specimen was peripheral blood, taken on day 0 of AZD1222 vaccination. The CDR3 coding sequence is TGTGCCAGCTCACCCTCCAGGGGTGCAGGGAGTTCACCCCTCCACTTT. It codes for CASSPSRGAGSSPLHF.